This TCR beta chain was documented in a study of spatial heterogeneity in lung cancer (dated by TCRdb to the late 2010s). With regard to the full study: Beta-chain transcripts were consistently detected in greater numbers than alpha-chain transcripts, which likely reflected higher beta-chain transcript abundance. In the raw uncorrected reads, each unique combination of TCR and UMI appeared more than ten times on average. In non-small cell lung cancer, the study made a quantitative comparison of TCR alpha and beta repertoires among multiple tumor regions, matched nontumor lung and blood. At surgery, both alpha and beta chains were TCR-sequenced in over 200 tumor regions, fewer than 85 matched nontumor lung samples and 56 PBMC samples. The study linked features of the TCR repertoire to counts of nonsynonymous mutations, which were determined by whole-exome sequencing of tumor tissue.

This clonotype was counted a few times. Its cognate antigen has yet to be identified. Base-call qualities are not available, and no considerably larger clone is one nucleotide away. Library method: 5' RACE. The instrument given in TCRdb is NextSeq 500. The TCR library protocol attached a unique molecular identifier to each TCR cDNA molecule to allow correction of PCR and sequencing errors. From the authors' description of their analysis: Decombinator tools were used for TCR identification, UMI-based error correction and CDR3 extraction. Expanded TCRs were defined as those above a frequency of 2 per 1,000, corresponding to the top 1% of the tumor frequency distribution. Renyi diversity was computed with the R vegan package after each repertoire had been subsampled 100 times to 5,000 TCRs. CDR3 similarity networks were built from amino acid triplet string-kernel similarity, connecting CDR3s with pairwise similarity above 0.82. The raw public reads went through TCRdb reprocessing: fastp at Q25, MiXCR clone calling, in-frame beta chains kept. Entries are consolidated by CDR3 protein sequence, retaining the most common genes and DNA. The V and J calls follow TCRdb's processing rather than the paper's. The sample has 40,000 to 55,000 distinct CDR3 sequences on record, approximately 6.3% of them singletons. The leading ten clones occupy 43% of the sample.

Per the publication, the time point label means: sample taken at primary tumor resection. Samples were obtained from approximately 77 patients with early-stage, untreated non-small cell lung cancer from the lung TRACERx cohort. Without any cell sorting, TCR sequencing was performed on whole RNA extracted either from tumor and nontumor lung tissue or from cryopreserved PBMC samples. Only patients for whom sufficient RNA was available from at least two tumor regions were selected for TCR sequencing. Broad study findings and their caveats: Additional single-cell paired TCR alpha and beta sequencing was considered necessary to confirm, at a functional level, the hypothesis that regional TCRs recognize regional mutations. Ubiquitous expanded tumor TCRs showed up in blood more often at tumor resection than at routine follow-up.

The V end gives up 5 bases and the J end 0 bases, leaving 6 bases in the junction not matched to a gene. CDR1 and CDR2, looked up from the germline V gene (reference sequence), are DFQATT and SNEGSKA. The CDR3 contains 14 residues, cysteine and phenylalanine counted. Only CDR3 DNA remains: 42 bases, in frame from the first base. The chain uses TRBV20-1 and TRBJ1-2; 7 bases in the middle match TRBD1. The receptor's source is a female donor with early-stage non-small cell lung cancer. The sample was PBMCs, taken at surgery. The bases read TGCAGTGCTTCGGGACAGATAGCTAACTATGGCTACACCTTC. Its product reads: CSASGQIANYGYTF.